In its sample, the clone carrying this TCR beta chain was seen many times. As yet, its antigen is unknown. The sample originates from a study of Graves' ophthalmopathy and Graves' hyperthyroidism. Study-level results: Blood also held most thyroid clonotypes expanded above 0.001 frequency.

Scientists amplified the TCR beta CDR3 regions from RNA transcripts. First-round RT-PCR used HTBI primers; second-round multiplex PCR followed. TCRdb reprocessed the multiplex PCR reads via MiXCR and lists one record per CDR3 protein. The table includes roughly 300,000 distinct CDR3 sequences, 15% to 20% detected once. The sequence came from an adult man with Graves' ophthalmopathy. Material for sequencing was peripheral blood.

The CDR3 bases are TGTGCCAGCTCACCAAGGGACAGGGGTTATGGCTACACCTTC. Amino acid sequence: CASSPRDRGYGYTF. The gene calls are TRBV18 and TRBJ1-2; 10 bases align to TRBD1. CDR3 size: 14 residues. The germline gives CDR1 KGHSH, CDR2 LQKENI. V gave up 2 bases and J gave up 5 bases; unmatched junction bases: 2.